The 8 T cell receptor beta chains in this list originate from one sample, sequenced in a study of control samples from healthy donors and cancer patients. TCRdb's copy holds only in-frame clones and misses some; the assay was immunoSEQ multiplex PCR. The table shows 85,000 to 110,000 clones, with roughly 90% occurring only once. The material sequenced was PBMCs. These receptors were collected from a man aged 55 to 70 with lung cancer.

J is TRBJ2-3 and V is TRBV6-4, with 7 nucleotides matching TRBD2. CDR1 is MRHNA, CDR2 SNTAGT, per germline. This CDR3 comprises 15 residues. V shed 2 bases, J shed 1 base, and the junction held 3 bases outside the gene matches. In nucleotides, the CDR3 is TGTGCCAGCAGTGACGGGGGGGGAGGCACAGATACGCAGTATTTT. Translating it yields CASSDGGGGTDTQYF.

The chain couples TRBV27 to TRBJ1-4, with D uncertain. Trimming stripped 6 bases from V and 4 bases from J, with 15 bases between. This CDR3 spans 15 amino acids. Germline lookup yields CDR1 MNHEY and CDR2 SMNVEV (reference sequence). The CDR3 DNA is TGTGCCAGCAGCCCCGGGAGAACGGGTAATGAAAAACTGTTTTTT. This sequence encodes CASSPGRTGNEKLFF.

This clone has only one observation. The chain uses TRBV9 and TRBJ2-3; D may be TRBD2 (5 bases). There are 15 residues in the CDR3. Trimming removed 0 bases from V and 8 bases from J, with 16 bases in between. Germline CDR1 SGDLS, CDR2 YYNGEE. CDR3 sequence (DNA): TGTGCCAGCAGCGTAGACGGAACAGCGGTAGGTACGCAGTATTTT. Its protein is CASSVDGTAVGTQYF.

J is TRBJ2-5 and V is TRBV10-3; tentative D call: TRBD1 (5 bases). Trimming cost V 6 bases and J 4 bases, with 12 bases left between them. There are 13 residues in the CDR3. The germline V gene encodes CDR1 ENHRY and CDR2 SYGVKD. The CDR3 DNA sequence: TGTGCCATCAGAAAACAGGAAACAGAGACCCAGTACTTC. It specifies CAIRKQETETQYF.

The chain is built from TRBV6-5 and TRBJ1-6; D not resolved. Germline V gene lookup returns CDR1 MNHEY and CDR2 SVGAGI. Trimming shortened V by 7 bases and J by 7 bases, and 14 bases separated the two germline ends. The CDR3 spans 14 residues. The CDR3 sequence: CASKEPGRNSPLHF. The CDR3 DNA follows: TGTGCCAGCAAAGAGCCTGGTAGGAATTCACCCCTCCACTTT.

This sequence joins TRBV4-1 and TRBJ1-2; TRBD1 might be the D (5 bases). CDR3 length: 17 residues. Trimming pared 0 bases from V and 4 bases from J, leaving 18 bases between. Germline V gene data show CDR1 as MGHRA and CDR2 as YSYEKL. The CDR3 here is CASSQDLPGAVVYGYTF. In DNA, the CDR3 is TGCGCCAGCAGCCAAGACTTGCCCGGGGCAGTGGTCTATGGCTACACCTTC.

This clone has a single count. CDR3 region: CASQITRTTTGELFF. DNA of the CDR3: TGTGCCAGCCAGATTACAAGGACGACCACCGGGGAGCTGTTTTTT. V usage is TRBV5-4 and J usage is TRBJ2-2; D remains ambiguous. CDR1 is SGHNT and CDR2 is YYREEE in the germline V gene (reference sequence). This CDR3 is 15 amino acids long. V was pared by 7 bases and J by 4 bases, with 17 bases between. Full variable domain (rest looked up from reference TRBV5-4 and TRBJ2-2): ETGVTQSPTHLIKTRGQQVTLRCSSQSGHNTVSWYQQALGQGPQFIFQYYREEENGRGNFPPRFSGLQFPNYSSELNVNALELDDSALYLCASQITRTTTGELFFGEGSRLTVL.

The rearrangement links TRBV13 to TRBJ2-1; TRBD2 matches 8 bases. V shed 3 bases, J shed 9 bases, and the junction held 4 bases outside the gene matches. CDR1 is PRHDT and CDR2 is FYEKMQ in the germline V gene (reference sequence). The CDR3 is made up of 13 amino acids. The CDR3 nucleotides are TGTGCCAGCAGCTTCGGGGCGGGGGGTGAGCAGTTCTTC. The encoded protein is CASSFGAGGEQFF.